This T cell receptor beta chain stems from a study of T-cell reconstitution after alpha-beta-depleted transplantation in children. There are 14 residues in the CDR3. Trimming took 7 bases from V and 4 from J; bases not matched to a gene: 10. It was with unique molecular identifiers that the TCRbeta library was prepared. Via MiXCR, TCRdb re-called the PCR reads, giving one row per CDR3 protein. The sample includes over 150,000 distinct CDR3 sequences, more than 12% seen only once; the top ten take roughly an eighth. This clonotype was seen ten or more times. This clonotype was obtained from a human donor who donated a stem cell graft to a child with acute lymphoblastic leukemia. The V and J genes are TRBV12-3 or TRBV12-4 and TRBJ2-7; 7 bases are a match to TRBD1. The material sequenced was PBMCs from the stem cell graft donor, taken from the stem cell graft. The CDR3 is CASTYPGGSYEQYF. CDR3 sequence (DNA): TGTGCCAGCACCTACCCAGGGGGTAGTTACGAGCAGTACTTC.